A selection of T cell receptor beta chains follows, all from one sample in a study of CD8+ T cells in alopecia areata. Some clones are missing from TCRdb's copy, which holds only in-frame ones; the method was immunoSEQ multiplex PCR. The table has some 7,100 clones, 64% seen once. The sample here was skin, taken at week 4, from a patient treated with tofacitinib. Source of these receptors: a human donor with alopecia areata. Each CDR3 is given with its conserved first and last residue. Fields, in order: V gene, CDR3 protein.

v_call: TRBV7-6
cdr3_aa: CASIPGTGASNTEAFF

v_call: TRBV4-1
cdr3_aa: CASSPGRGRLRDTQYF

v_call: TRBV4-1
cdr3_aa: CASSQELLRDRAGDGYTF

v_call: TRBV7-9
cdr3_aa: CATQPGLAGSDYNEQFF

v_call: TRBV5-4
cdr3_aa: CASSLDGGANEKLFF

v_call: TRBV2
cdr3_aa: CASSEEGVGTDTQYF

v_call: TRBV7-2
cdr3_aa: CASSSRESYVHNEQFF

v_call: TRBV7-9
cdr3_aa: CASSLAVLGRNEQFF

v_call: TRBV5-6
cdr3_aa: CASSLVGTGELFF

v_call: TRBV19
cdr3_aa: CASSLAGIRDERFF

v_call: TRBV7-2
cdr3_aa: CASSSPITGHNEQFF

v_call: TRBV7-9
cdr3_aa: CASSLPRAGGHQETQYF

v_call: TRBV18
cdr3_aa: CASSPVVQYNGYTF

v_call: TRBV11-3
cdr3_aa: CASSSWLAGRDEQFF

v_call: TRBV5-1
cdr3_aa: CASSLGGVPGEETQYF

v_call: TRBV5-4
cdr3_aa: CASSFGTGELFF

v_call: TRBV7-8
cdr3_aa: CASSLGGPGAEAFF

v_call: TRBV7-9
cdr3_aa: CASTRPPGQGYTGELFF

v_call: TRBV7-9
cdr3_aa: CASSFPGRPYEQYF

v_call: TRBV25-1
cdr3_aa: CASSVDYTGELFF

v_call: TRBV7-6
cdr3_aa: CASSLAGQGVSLHF

v_call: TRBV28
cdr3_aa: CASSQTDTQYF

v_call: TRBV5-1
cdr3_aa: CASSLEGGRSSYEQYF

v_call: TRBV9
cdr3_aa: CASSVIVGSASGGVEQFF

v_call: TRBV5-1
cdr3_aa: CASRQASTNEKLFF

v_call: TRBV2
cdr3_aa: CASSRKGPSNEKLFF

v_call: TRBV5-1
cdr3_aa: CASSLAGGLAGAYTDTQYF

v_call: TRBV18
cdr3_aa: CASSPTSADSYEQYF

v_call: TRBV27
cdr3_aa: CASSSTGSGYEQYF

v_call: TRBV19
cdr3_aa: CASSSLSGQSSYEQYF

v_call: TRBV7-2
cdr3_aa: CASSLLWGRSSYEQYF

v_call: TRBV10-2
cdr3_aa: CASSESWTEAFF

v_call: TRBV13
cdr3_aa: CASSLGQSSYEQYF

v_call: TRBV4-2
cdr3_aa: CASRLEGVKAFF

v_call: TRBV6-6
cdr3_aa: CASTPGGGNTIYF

v_call: TRBV11-2
cdr3_aa: CASSRFRPSGVFSVETQYF

v_call: TRBV5-1
cdr3_aa: CASSVGTGGTEAFF

v_call: TRBV5-8
cdr3_aa: CASSLQGWNGYTF

v_call: TRBV10-3
cdr3_aa: CATNFGGALHEQFF

v_call: TRBV5-1
cdr3_aa: CASSLMSWETQYF

v_call: TRBV7-2
cdr3_aa: CASSLDASYEQYF

v_call: TRBV7-6
cdr3_aa: CASSITGATEAFF

v_call: TRBV7-2
cdr3_aa: CASSWTSSEQYF

v_call: TRBV4-3
cdr3_aa: CASSQDLQRGTDTQYF

v_call: TRBV11-3
cdr3_aa: CASSYSGGDGIQYF

v_call: TRBV25-1
cdr3_aa: CASSGGPGTSSNEQFF

v_call: TRBV4-3
cdr3_aa: CASSQTNRLSTDTQYF

v_call: TRBV7-7
cdr3_aa: CASSLGGAVQETQYF

v_call: TRBV28
cdr3_aa: CASSPGQGPREQYF

v_call: TRBV7-8
cdr3_aa: CASSLVIQGAGTGELFF

v_call: TRBV14
cdr3_aa: CASSQERRQLNYGYTF

v_call: TRBV6-4
cdr3_aa: CASSDKNTGELFF

v_call: TRBV4-1
cdr3_aa: CASSRHGQVSYEQYF

v_call: TRBV29-1
cdr3_aa: CSVEVRYEQYF

v_call: TRBV7-2
cdr3_aa: CASSPGTGGLSGYTF